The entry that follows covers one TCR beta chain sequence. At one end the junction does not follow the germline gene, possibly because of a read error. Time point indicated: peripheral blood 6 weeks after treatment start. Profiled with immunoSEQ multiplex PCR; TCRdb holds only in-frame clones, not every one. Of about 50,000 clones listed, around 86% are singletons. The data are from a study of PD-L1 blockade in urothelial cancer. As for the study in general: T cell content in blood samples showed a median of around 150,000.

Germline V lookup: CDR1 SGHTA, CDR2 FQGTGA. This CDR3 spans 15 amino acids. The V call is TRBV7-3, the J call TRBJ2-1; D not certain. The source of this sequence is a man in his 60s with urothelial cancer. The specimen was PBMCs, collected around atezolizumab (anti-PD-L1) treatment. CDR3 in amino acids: CASSLVLSGSSPPVF. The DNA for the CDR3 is TGTGCCAGCAGCTTAGTTTTAAGTGGTTCGTCCCCACCGGTCTTC.